The T cell receptor beta chain under discussion was sequenced for a study of CD8 T cells in ankylosing spondylitis. Study observations and caveats: Reportedly, matched ankylosing spondylitis synovial fluid was significantly enriched for disease-linked clones. The study identified a TCR beta motif of fewer than 10 highly homologous variants that appeared characteristic of ankylosing spondylitis blood.

As regards this clonotype: No antigen is known for it.

Libraries of TCR beta came from quantitative 5'-RACE with molecular barcodes. MiXCR, applied by TCRdb to the 5' RACE reads, yields one record per CDR3 protein. The sample yields about 100,000 distinct CDR3 sequences, less than 25% seen once. Per the germline V gene, CDR1 is MGHRA and CDR2 is YSYEKL. CDR3 length: 16 residues. The V end lost 0 bases, the J end lost 11 bases, and 20 bases lay between the germline ends. Sequenced material: synovial fluid, either unsorted or a sorted T cell fraction (not recorded which). The rearrangement links TRBV4-1 to TRBJ1-5, with D perhaps TRBD1 (5 bases). This receptor was obtained from a male donor with ankylosing spondylitis. The CDR3 DNA is TGCGCCAGCAGCCAAGAGTTTAATAAGGGGTACCGGGCCCAGCATTTT. Amino acid sequence: CASSQEFNKGYRAQHF.